The entry below gives a single T cell receptor beta chain sequence along with its context. Its antigen is not known. Repertoires were generated with immunoSEQ multiplex PCR, while TCRdb's copy carries only in-frame clones and drops some. The sample lists 140,000 to 150,000 clones, about 91% occurring once. These data originate in a study of T cell responses to AZD1222 COVID-19 vaccine. CDR1 and CDR2 from the germline V gene are MNHNY and SVGAGI (reference sequence). The CDR3 runs 15 residues. Losses at the gene ends were 0 bases for V and 3 bases for J; bases not matched to a gene: 2. General study results and limits: None of the repertoires were sampled until the peak T cell response had passed. Clonal diversity was possibly underestimated, and the donors were mostly white British, with more females. Spike-specific TCR breadth and depth went up after people got two AZD1222 doses. Just a handful of people given AZD1222 tested seropositive at baseline.

This sequence joins TRBV6-6 and TRBJ2-7; 10 bases map to TRBD2. This specimen consisted of peripheral blood, obtained on day 0 of AZD1222 vaccination. This TCR came from an adult in good health. Here the CDR3 reads CASSYSSSGSYEQYF. The DNA of the CDR3 is TGTGCCAGCAGTTACTCGTCTAGCGGGAGCTACGAGCAGTACTTC.